A single sample is the source of the 31 T cell receptor beta chains below, sequenced in a study of vaccination effects on CD4 cells after COVID-19. ViraFEST assay sequencing came after antigen-specific CD4+ T cells were expanded with viral peptide pools. Isolating CD4+ T cells followed approximately nine days of culture. Two doses of BNT162b2 or mRNA-1273 vaccine were administered to participants. Generated by immunoSEQ multiplex PCR, the TCRdb table keeps only in-frame clones and is missing some. The table lists 17,000 or so clones, 70% of them singletons, with about 8.2% in the top ten. Their antigens remain unidentified. The material sequenced was CD4+ T cells from PBMCs cultured with SARS-CoV-2 spike peptides, taken after COVID-19 vaccination. Receptor source: a human donor who received a COVID-19 vaccine.

The V gene is TRBV4-2, the J gene TRBJ2-1; 7 nucleotides align to TRBD2. V gave up 4 bases and J gave up 6 bases; unmatched junction bases: 15. This CDR3 has 17 amino acids. The germline V gene encodes CDR1 LGHNA and CDR2 YNFKEQ. The CDR3 DNA is TGTGCCAGCAGCCCCCAGCGGGCGACTAGCAACTTCAATGAGCAGTTCTTC. Translation gives CASSPQRATSNFNEQFF.

The V and J genes are TRBV7-9 and TRBJ1-1; D is possibly TRBD1 (5 bases). The CDR3 runs 16 residues. The V gene lost 5 bases and the J gene lost 1 base, with 17 bases spanning the gap. Germline V CDR1 and CDR2: SEHNR, FQNEAQ (reference sequence). CDR3 nucleotide sequence: TGTGCCAGCAGCCCGTTCACCGGGGCAGGGAACACTGAAGCTTTCTTT. This encodes CASSPFTGAGNTEAFF.

This clone was seen once. This chain connects TRBV7-2 to TRBJ2-1, with D perhaps matching TRBD2 (6 bases). The germline V gene encodes CDR1 SGHTA and CDR2 FQGNSA. The CDR3 has 14 amino acids. V was pared by 0 bases and J by 4 bases, with 7 bases between. In DNA, the CDR3 is TGTGCCAGCAGCTTAGCGGGGGGTTACAATGAGCAGTTCTTC. Protein: CASSLAGGYNEQFF.

The chain has TRBV5-1 and TRBJ1-4; 8 positions agree with TRBD1. Germline CDR1 reads SGHRS; CDR2 reads YFSETQ. V gave up 0 bases and J gave up 5 bases; unmatched junction bases: 3. CDR3 length: 15 amino acids. The CDR3 region is CASSLADRGNEKLFF. CDR3 coding DNA: TGCGCCAGCAGCTTGGCCGACAGGGGAAATGAAAAACTGTTTTTT.

The sample holds one count of this clone. This chain connects TRBV5-1 to TRBJ1-1; D is uncertain. Germline lookup yields CDR1 SGHRS and CDR2 YFSETQ. V was clipped by 0 bases and J by 0 bases, with 6 bases between them. The CDR3 runs to 14 residues. CDR3 protein: CASSLVTMNTEAFF. Here the CDR3 DNA reads TGCGCCAGCAGCTTGGTAACCATGAACACTGAAGCTTTCTTT.

This chain links TRBV6-6 with TRBJ2-7; TRBD2 matches at 7 bases. This CDR3 spans 15 amino acids. Trimming took 0 bases from V and 3 from J; bases not matched to a gene: 5. Per germline, CDR1 MNHNY and CDR2 SVGAGI (reference sequence). The CDR3 nucleotides read TGTGCCAGCAGTTACTCGAAGACTAGCTTCTACGAGCAGTACTTC. Translating gives CASSYSKTSFYEQYF.

CDR3 nucleotide sequence: TGTGCCAGCAGCCAAGAGAGCGGGGGGGGCTCCTACGAGCAGTACTTC. It encodes CASSQESGGGSYEQYF. The V call is TRBV4-2, the J call TRBJ2-7; 10 bases match TRBD2. Germline-derived CDR1 and CDR2 are LGHNA and YNFKEQ. V trimming: 0 bases; J trimming: 0 bases; junction bases outside the gene matches: 2. This CDR3 region has 16 residues.

This chain links TRBV18 with TRBJ2-2; D uncertain. The length of the CDR3 is 12 residues. CDR1 and CDR2 from the germline V gene are KGHSH and LQKENI. Trimming took 0 bases from V and 6 from J, leaving 2 bases between them. CDR3 sequence: CASSPPPGELFF. The DNA of the CDR3 is TGTGCCAGCTCACCACCGCCCGGGGAGCTGTTTTTT.

The chain joins TRBV19 to TRBJ2-1; perhaps TRBD1 as D (6 bases). CDR1 and CDR2 from the germline V gene are LNHDA and SQIVND (reference sequence). CDR3 length equals 14 residues. V dropped 4 bases and J dropped 7 bases, with 14 bases sitting between them. The CDR3 sequence: CASSKGEGFNEQFF. The CDR3 DNA follows: TGTGCCAGTAGTAAGGGGGAAGGGTTTAATGAGCAGTTCTTC.

The chain uses TRBV5-4 and TRBJ1-4; D uncertain. The CDR3 spans 13 residues. The V end lost 3 bases, the J end lost 7 bases, and 10 bases lay between the germline ends. Germline loops: CDR1 SGHNT, CDR2 YYREEE (reference sequence). The CDR3 is CASSYGLAEKLFF. In DNA form, the CDR3 reads TGTGCCAGCAGCTACGGGTTGGCTGAAAAACTGTTTTTT. Variable domain in full (rest from reference TRBV5-4 and TRBJ1-4): ETGVTQSPTHLIKTRGQQVTLRCSSQSGHNTVSWYQQALGQGPQFIFQYYREEENGRGNFPPRFSGLQFPNYSSELNVNALELDDSALYLCASSYGLAEKLFFGSGTQLSVL.

V and J are TRBV30 and TRBJ1-3; no reliable D call. This CDR3 contains 11 residues. Trimming removed 2 bases from V and 4 bases from J, with 3 bases in between. Germline V gene data show CDR1 as GTSNPN and CDR2 as SVGIG (reference sequence). CDR3 sequence (DNA): TGTGCCTGGAGTATGGGAAACACCATATATTTT. This encodes CAWSMGNTIYF.

The rearrangement links TRBV28 to TRBJ1-2, with D unclear. Germline V lookup: CDR1 MDHEN, CDR2 SYDVKM. V gave up 5 bases and J gave up 3 bases, with 7 bases separating them. The CDR3 consists of 12 residues. CDR3 nucleotide sequence: TGTGCCAGCAGTGCAAGAGACTATGGCTACACCTTC. This translates into CASSARDYGYTF.

This clone occurred a few times. This chain links TRBV18 with TRBJ1-1, with 7 bases matching TRBD1. Germline CDR1 reads KGHSH; CDR2 reads LQKENI. V was clipped by 4 bases and J by 1 base; unmatched bases: 3. This CDR3 contains 14 residues. The CDR3 reads CASSLGQSNTEAFF. The CDR3 nucleotides are TGTGCCAGCTCACTGGGACAGTCGAACACTGAAGCTTTCTTT.

The chain uses TRBV28 and TRBJ1-2; a weak D match, TRBD1 (5 bases). The CDR3 runs to 18 residues. Trimming stripped 3 bases from V and 2 bases from J, with 22 bases between. In germline, CDR1 is MDHEN, CDR2 SYDVKM. The CDR3 loop is CASSLYGGMLDGNYGYTF. The CDR3 region has the DNA TGTGCCAGCAGTTTGTACGGGGGAATGTTGGACGGAAACTATGGCTACACCTTC.

The chain combines TRBV7-8 with TRBJ2-5; D may be TRBD1 or TRBD2 (5 bases each). Between the trimmed V and J ends, which lost 3 bases and 7 bases, there was a span of 18 bases. CDR1 and CDR2 (germline): SGHVS, FQNEAQ. CDR3 size: 15 residues. The CDR3 nucleotides read TGTGCCAGCAGCTTTGATCTAGGGACGGCTGGGACCCAGTACTTC. This sequence encodes CASSFDLGTAGTQYF.

The chain recombines TRBV2 with TRBJ2-1; 8 nucleotides align to TRBD2. With 4 bases clipped from V and 3 bases from J, the junction kept 2 bases outside the gene matches. Germline V gives CDR1 SNHLY, CDR2 FYNNEI. The CDR3 runs to 14 residues. The CDR3 region has the DNA TGTGCCAGCAGTGCCGGGAGGGGCTACAATGAGCAGTTCTTC. Its protein product is CASSAGRGYNEQFF. The whole variable domain, filled in from reference TRBV2 and TRBJ2-1, reads EPEVTQTPSHQVTQMGQEVILRCVPISNHLYFYWYRQILGQKVEFLVSFYNNEISEKSEIFDDQFSVERPDGSNFTLKIRSTKLEDSAMYFCASSAGRGYNEQFFGPGTRLTVL.

V is TRBV7-9 and J is TRBJ1-1; TRBD1 is a possible D gene (5 bases). This CDR3 spans 15 amino acids. The V end lost 5 bases, the J end lost 4 bases, and 17 bases lay between the germline ends. Per germline, CDR1 SEHNR and CDR2 FQNEAQ (reference sequence). The CDR3 bases are TGTGCCAGCAGCCCCCCACTGGGGAGGGGCACTGAAGCTTTCTTT. Amino acids: CASSPPLGRGTEAFF.

The chain carries TRBV5-4 and TRBJ2-7, with 8 bases that match TRBD2. The CDR3 consists of 14 residues. Trimming removed 2 bases from V and 0 bases from J; junction bases left unmatched: 1. Germline V lookup: CDR1 SGHNT, CDR2 YYREEE (reference sequence). DNA of the CDR3: TGTGCCAGCAGCTTAACTAGCGGCTCCTACGAGCAGTACTTC. Its translation is CASSLTSGSYEQYF.

The chain recombines TRBV28 with TRBJ1-2, with D unresolved. V was pared by 3 bases and J by 4 bases, with 15 bases between. This CDR3 contains 15 residues. Germline lookup yields CDR1 MDHEN and CDR2 SYDVKM. CDR3 loop: CASSFPGSTSYGYTF. The CDR3 nucleotides read TGTGCCAGCAGTTTTCCGGGTTCAACTAGCTATGGCTACACCTTC.

The chain has TRBV9 and TRBJ2-5; TRBD2 matches at 7 bases. Germline loops: CDR1 SGDLS, CDR2 YYNGEE. The CDR3 totals 13 residues. The trim removed 0 bases at V and 6 bases at J, leaving 2 bases unmatched. The CDR3: CASSVDGGKTQYF. CDR3 nucleotide sequence: TGTGCCAGCAGCGTAGACGGGGGGAAGACCCAGTACTTC.

The chain combines TRBV19 with TRBJ1-2, with TRBD1 matching over 7 bases. CDR1 is LNHDA, CDR2 SQIVND, per germline (reference sequence). Unmatched junction bases numbered 11, after V lost 4 bases and J lost 6 bases. CDR3 length: 15 amino acids. In DNA, the CDR3 is TGTGCCAGTAGTAACTATCTGACAGGGTCTCATGGCTACACCTTC. As protein: CASSNYLTGSHGYTF.

V gene TRBV28 combines with J gene TRBJ1-2; D call uncertain. The V gene lost 4 bases and the J gene lost 4 bases, with 1 base spanning the gap. The CDR3 runs to 10 residues. Germline V gene data show CDR1 as MDHEN and CDR2 as SYDVKM. The CDR3 region has the DNA TGTGCCAGCAGTTCCTATGGCTACACCTTC. Translation: CASSSYGYTF.

The chain has TRBV29-1 and TRBJ1-1, with D maybe TRBD1 (5 bases). CDR1 is SQVTM and CDR2 is ANQGSEA in the germline V gene. The CDR3 covers 13 residues. V lost 1 base, J lost 3 bases, and 9 bases lay in between. Written as DNA, the CDR3 is TGCAGCGTTGAAGTCAGGGCGGACACTGAAGCTTTCTTT. The encoded protein is CSVEVRADTEAFF.

This clone is judged large (0.1 to 1%). The chain links TRBV28 to TRBJ1-5, with unresolved D. Germline V CDR1 and CDR2: MDHEN, SYDVKM. The CDR3 spans 11 residues. Trimming removed 3 bases from V and 9 bases from J, with 6 bases in between. CDR3 region: CASSFPGPQHF. CDR3 bases: TGTGCCAGCAGTTTTCCGGGGCCCCAGCATTTT. Full variable domain (rest looked up from reference TRBV28 and TRBJ1-5): DVKVTQSSRYLVKRTGEKVFLECVQDMDHENMFWYRQDPGLGLRLIYFSYDVKMKEKGDIPEGYSVSREKKERFSLILESASTNQTSMYLCASSFPGPQHFGDGTRLSIL.

This sequence joins TRBV7-9 and TRBJ1-2, with D possibly being TRBD1 (5 bases). CDR1 SEHNR and CDR2 FQNEAQ come from the germline V gene (reference sequence). The CDR3 consists of 13 residues. The V and J ends lost 5 bases and 3 bases respectively, with 10 bases between them. The CDR3 DNA follows: TGTGCCAGCAGCGGGGCGGCAGACTATGGCTACACCTTC. It yields the protein CASSGAADYGYTF. Combining the CDR3 with reference TRBV7-9 and TRBJ1-2 gives the whole variable domain DTGVSQNPRHKITKRGQNVTFRCDPISEHNRLYWYRQTLGQGPEFLTYFQNEAQLEKSRLLSDRFSAERPKGSFSTLEIQRTEQGDSAMYLCASSGAADYGYTFGSGTRLTVV.

This clone was recorded a few times. This rearrangement joins TRBV5-4 to TRBJ1-5, with 7 bases matching TRBD1. The CDR3 runs to 14 residues. Germline V gene lookup returns CDR1 SGHNT and CDR2 YYREEE (reference sequence). V was clipped by 5 bases and J by 4 bases; unmatched bases: 6. DNA for the CDR3: TGTGCCAGCAGTTTACAGGGGATGAATCAGCCCCAGCATTTT. It encodes CASSLQGMNQPQHF.

The chain couples TRBV30 to TRBJ2-7; D gene unclear. This CDR3 is 14 amino acids long. CDR1 is GTSNPN, CDR2 SVGIG, per germline (reference sequence). Trimming took off 4 bases at V and 2 bases at J, with 15 bases between the two ends. The CDR3 nucleotides read TGTGCCTGGACGCGTGGCTCCCCCCCCTACGAGCAGTACTTC. It yields the protein CAWTRGSPPYEQYF.

This clone appeared once. The chain is built from TRBV30 and TRBJ2-2; perhaps TRBD2 as D (6 bases). CDR3 length equals 14 residues. V was cut by 4 bases and J by 0 bases, with 9 bases left in between. Germline V gives CDR1 GTSNPN, CDR2 SVGIG (reference sequence). CDR3 nucleotides: TGTGCCTGGACCCGCGGGGCGAACACCGGGGAGCTGTTTTTT. Its translation is CAWTRGANTGELFF.

The chain joins TRBV5-1 to TRBJ1-1; 9 bases map to TRBD1. The V gene end was trimmed by 0 bases and the J gene end by 6 bases; junction bases not matched to a gene: 3. The CDR3 sequence is 14 residues long. CDR1 and CDR2 from the germline V gene are SGHRS and YFSETQ. The CDR3 coding sequence is TGCGCCAGCAGCTTGGACAGGGGGCTTGCTGAAGCTTTCTTT. This gives the protein CASSLDRGLAEAFF. The variable domain in full, completed from reference TRBV5-1 and TRBJ1-1, reads KAGVTQTPRYLIKTRGQQVTLSCSPISGHRSVSWYQQTPGQGLQFLFEYFSETQRNKGNFPGRFSGRQFSNSRSEMNVSTLELGDSALYLCASSLDRGLAEAFFGQGTRLTVV.

The chain recombines TRBV24-1 with TRBJ2-5; D remains ambiguous. The CDR3 loop spans 15 amino acids. V dropped 2 bases and J dropped 5 bases, with 14 bases sitting between them. CDR1 is KGHDR, CDR2 SFDVKD, per germline. The CDR3 DNA is TGTGCCACCAGTGATTCTGATGGTCTTCGGGAGACCCAGTACTTC. Translation: CATSDSDGLRETQYF.

J is TRBJ2-3 and V is TRBV3-1 (or the pseudogene TRBV3-2), with D hard to call. Germline V gene sequence: CDR1 LGHDT, CDR2 YNNKEL (reference sequence). CDR3 size: 12 residues. V was clipped by 4 bases and J by 4 bases, with 6 bases between them. The CDR3 is CASSPQPDTQYF. The CDR3, as DNA: TGTGCCAGCAGCCCCCAACCAGATACGCAGTATTTT.